This T cell receptor (beta chain) was sequenced in a study of monozygotic twins with inflammatory bowel disease. Overall study results and limits: Repertoire similarity did not differ between concordant and discordant twins, possibly owing to limited power.

On this clonotype itself: Its specificity is unknown.

Starting material for each TCR library was roughly 3,300 ng of total RNA. UMIs that included a 6-nucleotide sample barcode were added by template switching, which took place during cDNA synthesis. Both TCRalpha and TCRbeta cDNA were subjected to two nested PCRs lasting roughly 15 and 9 cycles. Using the 5' RACE reads, TCRdb records one entry per CDR3 protein without DNA. The sample includes approximately 400,000 distinct CDR3 sequences. The clonotype was recovered from a human donor with ulcerative colitis or Crohn's disease, or a healthy co-twin of an affected twin (not recorded which). The material sequenced was blood.

The CDR3 sequence is CASSLETGGQETQYF. The chain carries TRBV5-4 and TRBJ2-5; TCRdb's D gene call, TRBD1, goes unchecked for lack of DNA. The CDR3 spans 15 residues. The germline CDR1 and CDR2 sequences are SGHNT and YYREEE (reference sequence).